Listed below are T cell receptor beta chains from one sample, sequenced in a study of blood T cell repertoires in COVID-19. Profiled with immunoSEQ multiplex PCR; TCRdb holds only in-frame clones, not every one. The sample has about 280,000 clones; 82% are singletons. Sequencing used PBMCs or T cells enriched from blood (not recorded which). All receptors derive from a man in his forties or fifties who had been exposed to COVID-19. Each CDR3 is given without its conserved first and last residue.

cdr3_aa,j_call,v_call,cdr3_length
ATRDLNTGELF,TRBJ2-2,TRBV24-1,11
ASSWTGEQPQH,TRBJ1-5,TRBV2,11
AISVDSYGYT,TRBJ1-2,TRBV10-3,10
ASSLGGQGLPNYGYT,TRBJ1-2,TRBV5-1,15
ASSPVPQSIVYSGANVLT,TRBJ2-6,TRBV18,18
ASSSRSGSLGSRETQY,TRBJ2-5,TRBV6-2/TRBV6-3,16
ASSQSAGNTEAF,TRBJ1-1,TRBV23-1,12
ASSYGRSTDTQY,TRBJ2-3,TRBV6-5,12
AWGTSETQY,TRBJ2-5,TRBV30,9
ASSSSGRGSYEQY,TRBJ2-7,TRBV11-2,13
ASKNNQGRNQPQH,TRBJ1-5,TRBV27,13
ASEGRVSNQPQH,TRBJ1-5,TRBV19,12
AWSVLAGGYTQY,TRBJ2-3,TRBV30,12
ASSKTGTHYGYT,TRBJ1-2,TRBV9,12
ASSPAENTEAF,TRBJ1-1,TRBV18,11
ASSVGLAGAFVEMF,TRBJ2-1,TRBV9,14
ASSLDGTGSGGNTIY,TRBJ1-3,TRBV5-4,15
ASSVVAGGSNEQF,TRBJ2-1,TRBV9,13
ASSQTPLATDTQY,TRBJ2-3,TRBV3-1/TRBV3-2,13
ASSLNDKPPQY,TRBJ2-4,TRBV5-1,11
AIRGGTEAF,TRBJ1-1,TRBV10-3,9
ASSQALSDTQY,TRBJ2-3,TRBV5-1,11
ASPVEEGRYNEQF,TRBJ2-1,TRBV18,13
AWSSFAESRNTGELF,TRBJ2-2,TRBV30,15
ASSSRPGFTTDTQY,TRBJ2-3,TRBV9,14
ASSQDQGSSDEQF,TRBJ2-1,TRBV4-2,13
ATSTSTGGGYGYT,TRBJ1-2,TRBV15,13
ASSPRQGFYGYT,TRBJ1-2,TRBV18,12
ASSLKSRAAGNTIY,TRBJ1-3,TRBV5-6,14
ATSRAGANTEAF,TRBJ1-1,TRBV15,12
ASRPGQGNLYEQY,TRBJ2-7,TRBV5-1,13
ASSQVRVTEQF,TRBJ2-1,TRBV14,11
ASNKREGRIDEQF,TRBJ2-1,TRBV19,13
ASTRGGTETQY,TRBJ2-5,TRBV2,11
ASSLSGTGVSGEQY,TRBJ2-7,TRBV5-1,14
ASSVAWVGGGRATGELF,TRBJ2-2,TRBV9,17
ASSQDFTTDINAPAKETQY,TRBJ2-5,TRBV4-1,19
AQGTASGNTIY,TRBJ1-3,TRBV10-3,11
ASSQEGVRGSYEQY,TRBJ2-7,TRBV14,14
AWSFGGGYT,TRBJ1-2,TRBV30,9
ASSEAARNTIY,TRBJ1-3,TRBV18,11
ASSWGQNQETQY,TRBJ2-5,TRBV5-4,12